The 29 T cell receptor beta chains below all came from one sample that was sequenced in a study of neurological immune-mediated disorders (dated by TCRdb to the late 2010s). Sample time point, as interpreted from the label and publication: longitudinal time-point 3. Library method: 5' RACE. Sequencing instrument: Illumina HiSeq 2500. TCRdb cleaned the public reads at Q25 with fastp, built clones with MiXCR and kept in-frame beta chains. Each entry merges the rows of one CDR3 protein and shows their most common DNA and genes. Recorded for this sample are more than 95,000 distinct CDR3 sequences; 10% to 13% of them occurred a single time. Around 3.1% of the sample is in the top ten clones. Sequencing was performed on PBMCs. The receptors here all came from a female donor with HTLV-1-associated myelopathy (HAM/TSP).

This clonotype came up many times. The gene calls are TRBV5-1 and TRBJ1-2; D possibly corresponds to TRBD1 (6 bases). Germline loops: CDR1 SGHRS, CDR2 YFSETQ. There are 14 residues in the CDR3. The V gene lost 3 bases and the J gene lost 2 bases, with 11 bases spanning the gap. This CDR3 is CASSSGQTNYGYTF. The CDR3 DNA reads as TGCGCCAGCAGCTCTGGACAGACCAACTATGGCTACACCTTC. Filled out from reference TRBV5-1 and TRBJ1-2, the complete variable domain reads KAGVTQTPRYLIKTRGQQVTLSCSPISGHRSVSWYQQTPGQGLQFLFEYFSETQRNKGNFPGRFSGRQFSNSRSEMNVSTLELGDSALYLCASSSGQTNYGYTFGSGTRLTVV.

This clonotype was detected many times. The CDR3 region is CASSIGTLAKNIQYF. The CDR3 region has the DNA TGTGCCAGCAGTATCGGCACACTAGCCAAAAACATTCAGTACTTC. The rearrangement joins TRBV2 to TRBJ2-4; unclear D gene. Per the germline V gene, CDR1 is SNHLY and CDR2 is FYNNEI. Trimming took off 5 bases at V and 0 bases at J, with 11 bases between the two ends. This CDR3 has 15 amino acids.

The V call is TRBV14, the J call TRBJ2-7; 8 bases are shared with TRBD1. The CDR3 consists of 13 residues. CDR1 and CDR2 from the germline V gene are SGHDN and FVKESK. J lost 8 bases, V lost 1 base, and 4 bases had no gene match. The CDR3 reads CASSQADRVKQYF. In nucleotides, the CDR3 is TGTGCCAGCAGCCAAGCGGACAGGGTAAAGCAGTACTTC.

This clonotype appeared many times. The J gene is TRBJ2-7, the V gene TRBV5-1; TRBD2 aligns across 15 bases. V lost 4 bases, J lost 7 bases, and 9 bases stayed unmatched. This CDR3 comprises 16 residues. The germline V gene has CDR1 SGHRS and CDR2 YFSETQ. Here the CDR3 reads CASSVTGTSGGMEQYF. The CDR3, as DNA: TGCGCCAGCAGCGTTACCGGGACTAGCGGGGGGATGGAGCAGTACTTC.

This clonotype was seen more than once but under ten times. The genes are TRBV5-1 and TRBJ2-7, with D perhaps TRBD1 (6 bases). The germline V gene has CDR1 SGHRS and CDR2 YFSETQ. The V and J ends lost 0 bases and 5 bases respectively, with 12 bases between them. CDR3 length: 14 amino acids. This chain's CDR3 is CASSLDRVEDEQYF. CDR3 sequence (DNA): TGCGCCAGCAGCTTGGACAGGGTAGAGGACGAGCAGTACTTC.

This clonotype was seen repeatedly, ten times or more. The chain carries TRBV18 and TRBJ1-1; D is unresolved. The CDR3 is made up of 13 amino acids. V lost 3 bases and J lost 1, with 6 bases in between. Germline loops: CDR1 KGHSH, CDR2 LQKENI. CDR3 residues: CASSPQRNTEAFF. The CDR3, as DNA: TGTGCCAGCTCACCGCAGAGGAACACTGAAGCTTTCTTT. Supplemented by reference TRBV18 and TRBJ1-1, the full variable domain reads NAGVMQNPRHLVRRRGQEARLRCSPMKGHSHVYWYRQLPEEGLKFMVYLQKENIIDESGMPKERFSAEFPKEGPSILRIQQVVRGDSAAYFCASSPQRNTEAFFGQGTRLTVV.

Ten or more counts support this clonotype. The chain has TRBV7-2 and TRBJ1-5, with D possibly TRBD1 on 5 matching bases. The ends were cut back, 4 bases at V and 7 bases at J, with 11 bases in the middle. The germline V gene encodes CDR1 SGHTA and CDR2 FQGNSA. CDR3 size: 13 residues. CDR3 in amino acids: CASSWDFGQPQHF. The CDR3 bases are TGTGCCAGCAGCTGGGACTTTGGGCAGCCCCAGCATTTT. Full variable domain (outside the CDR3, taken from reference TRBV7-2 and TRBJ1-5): GAGVSQSPSNKVTEKGKDVELRCDPISGHTALYWYRQSLGQGLEFLIYFQGNSAPDKSGLPSDRFSAERTGGSVSTLTIQRTQQEDSAVYLCASSWDFGQPQHFGDGTRLSIL.

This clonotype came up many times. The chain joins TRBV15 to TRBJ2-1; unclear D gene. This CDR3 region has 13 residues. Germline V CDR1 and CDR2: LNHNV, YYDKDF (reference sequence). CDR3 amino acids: CASSQIFGNEQFF. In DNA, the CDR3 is TGTGCTAGTTCTCAAATTTTCGGCAATGAGCAGTTCTTC.

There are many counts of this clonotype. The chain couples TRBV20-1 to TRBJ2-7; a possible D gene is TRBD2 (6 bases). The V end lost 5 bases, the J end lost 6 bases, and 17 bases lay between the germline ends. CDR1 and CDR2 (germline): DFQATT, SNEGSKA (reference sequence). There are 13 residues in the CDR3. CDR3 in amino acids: CSARTGTGAEQYF. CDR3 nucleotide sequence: TGCAGTGCTCGGACCGGGACTGGGGCCGAGCAGTACTTC.

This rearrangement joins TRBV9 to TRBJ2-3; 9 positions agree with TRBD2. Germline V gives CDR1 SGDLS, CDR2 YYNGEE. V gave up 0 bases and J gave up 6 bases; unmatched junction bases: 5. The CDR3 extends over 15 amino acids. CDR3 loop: CASSVGSGGLDTQYF. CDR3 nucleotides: TGTGCCAGCAGCGTAGGGAGCGGGGGGCTGGATACGCAGTATTTT.

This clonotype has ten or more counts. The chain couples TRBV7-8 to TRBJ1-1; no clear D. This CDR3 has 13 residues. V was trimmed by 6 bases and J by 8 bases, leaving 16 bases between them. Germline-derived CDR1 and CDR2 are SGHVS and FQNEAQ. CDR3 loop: CASRRRGPSEAFF. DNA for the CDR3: TGTGCCAGCAGGAGGAGAGGGCCCTCCGAAGCTTTCTTT.

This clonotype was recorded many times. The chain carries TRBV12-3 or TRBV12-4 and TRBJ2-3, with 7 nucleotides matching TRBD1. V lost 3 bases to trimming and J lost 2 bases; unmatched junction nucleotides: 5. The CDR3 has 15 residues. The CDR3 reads CASSFRGQHTDTQYF. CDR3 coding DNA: TGTGCCAGCAGTTTTAGGGGACAGCACACAGATACGCAGTATTTT.

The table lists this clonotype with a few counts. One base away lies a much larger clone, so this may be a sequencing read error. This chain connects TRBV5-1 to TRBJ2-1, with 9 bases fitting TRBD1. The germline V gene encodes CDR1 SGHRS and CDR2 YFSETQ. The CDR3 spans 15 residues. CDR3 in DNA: TGCGCCAACAGCCGCAGGGACAGGGCGTACAATGAGCAGTTCTTC. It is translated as CANSRRDRAYNEQFF.

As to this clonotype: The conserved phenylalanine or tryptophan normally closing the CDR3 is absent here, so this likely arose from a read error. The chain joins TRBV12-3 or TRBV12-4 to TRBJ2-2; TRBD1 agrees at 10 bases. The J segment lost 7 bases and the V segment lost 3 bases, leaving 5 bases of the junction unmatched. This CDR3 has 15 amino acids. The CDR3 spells CASSFDRGPSGELFS. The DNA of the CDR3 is TGTGCCAGCAGTTTCGACAGGGGGCCGAGCGGGGAGCTGTTTTCT.

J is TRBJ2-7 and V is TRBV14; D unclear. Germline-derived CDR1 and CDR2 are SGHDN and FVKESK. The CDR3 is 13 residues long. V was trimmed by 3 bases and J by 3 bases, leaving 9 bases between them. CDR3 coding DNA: TGTGCCAGCAGCCAGGAGACCCACTACGAGCAGTACTTC. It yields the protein CASSQETHYEQYF.

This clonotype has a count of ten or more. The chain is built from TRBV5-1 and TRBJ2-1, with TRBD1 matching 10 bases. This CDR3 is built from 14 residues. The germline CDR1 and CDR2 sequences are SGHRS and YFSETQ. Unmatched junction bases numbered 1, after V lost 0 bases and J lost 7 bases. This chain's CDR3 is CASSLGTGGNEQFF. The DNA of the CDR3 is TGCGCCAGCAGCTTGGGGACAGGGGGGAATGAGCAGTTCTTC. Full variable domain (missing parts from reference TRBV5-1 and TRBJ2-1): KAGVTQTPRYLIKTRGQQVTLSCSPISGHRSVSWYQQTPGQGLQFLFEYFSETQRNKGNFPGRFSGRQFSNSRSEMNVSTLELGDSALYLCASSLGTGGNEQFFGPGTRLTVL.

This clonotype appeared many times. For the CDR3, the DNA is TGTGCCAGCAGCCCCAGGACTAGCGGGGGGGGGCCCACCTACAATGAGCAGTTCTTC. This sequence encodes CASSPRTSGGGPTYNEQFF. V is TRBV7-6 and J is TRBJ2-1; TRBD2 matches 15 bases. CDR3 length: 19 residues. Germline CDR1 reads SGHVS; CDR2 reads FNYEAQ. With 5 bases clipped from V and 2 bases from J, the junction kept 10 bases outside the gene matches.

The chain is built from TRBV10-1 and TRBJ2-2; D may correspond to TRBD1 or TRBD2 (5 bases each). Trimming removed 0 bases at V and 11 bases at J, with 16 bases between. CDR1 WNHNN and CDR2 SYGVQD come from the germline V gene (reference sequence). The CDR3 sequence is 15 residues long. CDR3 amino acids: CASSESATGRGELFF. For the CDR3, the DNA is TGCGCCAGCAGTGAGTCCGCGACGGGACGGGGTGAGCTGTTTTTT.

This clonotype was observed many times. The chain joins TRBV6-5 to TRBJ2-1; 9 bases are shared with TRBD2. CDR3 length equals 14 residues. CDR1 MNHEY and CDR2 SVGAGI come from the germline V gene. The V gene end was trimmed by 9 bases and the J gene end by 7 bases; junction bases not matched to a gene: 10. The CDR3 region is CASAPGLARNEQFF. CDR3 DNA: TGTGCCAGTGCTCCGGGACTAGCACGGAATGAGCAGTTCTTC.

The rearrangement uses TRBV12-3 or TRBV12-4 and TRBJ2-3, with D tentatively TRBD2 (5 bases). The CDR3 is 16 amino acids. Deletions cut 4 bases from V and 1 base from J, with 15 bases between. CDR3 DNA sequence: TGTGCCAGCAGTTGGAGGAACCGCCTCGGCACAGATACGCAGTATTTT. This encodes CASSWRNRLGTDTQYF.

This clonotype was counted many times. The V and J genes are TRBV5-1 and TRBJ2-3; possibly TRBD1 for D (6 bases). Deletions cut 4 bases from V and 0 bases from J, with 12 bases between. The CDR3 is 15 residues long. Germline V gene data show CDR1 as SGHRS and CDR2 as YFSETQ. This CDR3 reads CASSDTGQSTDTQYF. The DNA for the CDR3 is TGCGCCAGCAGCGATACAGGACAGAGCACAGATACGCAGTATTTT.

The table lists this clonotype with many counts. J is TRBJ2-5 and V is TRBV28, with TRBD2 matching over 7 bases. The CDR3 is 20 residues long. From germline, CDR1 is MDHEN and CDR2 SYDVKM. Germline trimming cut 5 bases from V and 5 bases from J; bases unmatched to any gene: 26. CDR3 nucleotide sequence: TGTGCCAGCAGTAACCATCAAACCGGGACTACCGGGAGACAACGGGAGACCCAGTACTTC. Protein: CASSNHQTGTTGRQRETQYF.

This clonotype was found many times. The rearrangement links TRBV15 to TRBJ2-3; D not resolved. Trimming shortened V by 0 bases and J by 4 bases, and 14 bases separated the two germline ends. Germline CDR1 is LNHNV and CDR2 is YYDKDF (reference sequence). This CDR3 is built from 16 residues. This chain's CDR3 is CATSRDLGHRADTQYF. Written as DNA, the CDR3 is TGTGCCACCAGCAGAGATTTAGGGCACAGAGCAGATACGCAGTATTTT.

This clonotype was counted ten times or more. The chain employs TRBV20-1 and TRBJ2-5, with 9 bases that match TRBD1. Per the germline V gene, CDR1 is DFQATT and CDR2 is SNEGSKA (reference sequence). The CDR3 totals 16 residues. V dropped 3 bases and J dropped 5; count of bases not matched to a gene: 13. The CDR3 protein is CSASPTDRGRRETQYF. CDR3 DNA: TGCAGTGCTAGTCCCACCGACAGGGGGAGGCGTGAGACCCAGTACTTC.

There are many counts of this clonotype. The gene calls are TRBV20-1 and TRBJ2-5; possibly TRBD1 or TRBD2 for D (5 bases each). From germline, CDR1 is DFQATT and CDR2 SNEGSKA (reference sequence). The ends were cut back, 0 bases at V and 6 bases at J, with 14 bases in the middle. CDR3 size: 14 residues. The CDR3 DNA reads TGCAGTGCTAGAGAAGGGACGGGTTCGCAGACCCAGTACTTC. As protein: CSAREGTGSQTQYF.

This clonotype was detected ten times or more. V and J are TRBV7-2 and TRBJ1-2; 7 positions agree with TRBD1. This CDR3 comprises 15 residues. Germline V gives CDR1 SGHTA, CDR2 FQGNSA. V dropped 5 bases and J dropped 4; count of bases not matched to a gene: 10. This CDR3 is CASSVSGTAPYGYTF. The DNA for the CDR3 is TGTGCCAGCAGCGTTTCCGGGACAGCACCCTATGGCTACACCTTC.

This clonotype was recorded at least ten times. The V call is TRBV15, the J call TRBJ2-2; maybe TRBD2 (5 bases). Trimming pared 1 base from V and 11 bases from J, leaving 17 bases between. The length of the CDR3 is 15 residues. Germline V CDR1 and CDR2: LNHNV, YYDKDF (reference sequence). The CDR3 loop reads CATSRGTFPDLELFF. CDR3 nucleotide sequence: TGTGCCACCAGCAGAGGAACTTTCCCGGACTTAGAGCTGTTTTTT.

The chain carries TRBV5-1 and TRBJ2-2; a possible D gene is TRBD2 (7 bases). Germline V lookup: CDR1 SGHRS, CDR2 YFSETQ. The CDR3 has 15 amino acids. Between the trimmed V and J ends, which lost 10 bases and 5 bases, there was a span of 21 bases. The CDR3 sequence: CACLRTRGGTGELFF. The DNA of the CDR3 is TGCGCCTGCTTGAGGACTAGAGGGGGGACCGGGGAGCTGTTTTTT.

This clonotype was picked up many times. In DNA, the CDR3 is TGTGCCAGCAGCTCACTAGCGCTCCTCCTTAATACGCAGTATTTT. The encoded protein is CASSSLALLLNTQYF. V gene TRBV5-5 combines with J gene TRBJ2-3; 7 positions match TRBD2. With 3 bases clipped from V and 7 bases from J, the junction kept 11 bases outside the gene matches. CDR1 is SGHKS, CDR2 YYEKEE, per germline (reference sequence). The CDR3 has 15 residues.